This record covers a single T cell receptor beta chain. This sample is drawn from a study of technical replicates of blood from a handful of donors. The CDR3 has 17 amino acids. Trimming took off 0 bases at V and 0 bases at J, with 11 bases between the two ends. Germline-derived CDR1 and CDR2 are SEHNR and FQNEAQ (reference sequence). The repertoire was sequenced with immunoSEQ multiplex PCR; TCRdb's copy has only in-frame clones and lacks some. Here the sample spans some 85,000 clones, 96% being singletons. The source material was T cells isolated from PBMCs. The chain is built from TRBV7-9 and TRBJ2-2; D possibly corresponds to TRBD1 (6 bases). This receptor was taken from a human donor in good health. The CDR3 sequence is CASSLAPGTPNTGELFF. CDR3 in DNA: TGTGCCAGCAGCTTAGCTCCCGGGACACCGAACACCGGGGAGCTGTTTTTT.